This TCR beta chain was sequenced during a study of cytomegalovirus exposure and HLA in healthy donors. Germline-derived CDR1 and CDR2 are SEHNR and FQNEAQ (reference sequence). This CDR3 contains 17 residues. Between the trimmed V and J ends, which lost 5 bases and 1 base, there was a span of 21 bases. The study ran its PCR with 60 Vbeta and 13 Jbeta primers. The assay was immunoSEQ multiplex PCR, and TCRdb's table has in-frame clones only and misses some. The sample has roughly 120,000 clones, 73% seen once. This TCR came from a man aged 35-49 years in good health and CMV-seronegative. The sample comprised PBMCs. J is TRBJ2-7 and V is TRBV7-9, with D perhaps matching TRBD2 (5 bases). The CDR3 sequence is CASSRLIGLVASYEQYF. The CDR3 DNA follows: TGTGCCAGCAGCCGACTAATAGGGCTCGTCGCATCCTACGAGCAGTACTTC. Using reference TRBV7-9 and TRBJ2-7 for the parts outside the CDR3, the full variable domain is DTGVSQNPRHKITKRGQNVTFRCDPISEHNRLYWYRQTLGQGPEFLTYFQNEAQLEKSRLLSDRFSAERPKGSFSTLEIQRTEQGDSAMYLCASSRLIGLVASYEQYFGPGTRLTVT.